These 10 T cell receptor beta chains were all obtained from the same sample, sequenced in a study of Ad26.COV2.S vaccination and SARS-CoV-2 variants. Indicated treatment: approximately 18 received Ad26.COV2.S at low or high dose, single or two shots; 5 received placebo; per-sample allocation not given. Sampling took place 63 days after the first vaccine or placebo injection. Data came from immunoSEQ multiplex PCR; TCRdb stores just in-frame clones and leaves some out. The table records 500,000 or so clones, roughly 87% of them present only once. The starting material was peripheral blood, obtained in a trial of Ad26.COV2.S vaccine versus placebo. Source of these receptors: a person between 18 and 60 years old who received the Ad26.COV2.S COVID-19 vaccine or a placebo.

This clone was seen a single time. V is TRBV3-1 (or the pseudogene TRBV3-2) and J is TRBJ2-5, with 9 positions matching TRBD1. The germline V gene encodes CDR1 LGHDT and CDR2 YNNKEL (reference sequence). This CDR3 spans 17 amino acids. The trim removed 1 base at V and 0 bases at J, leaving 6 bases unmatched. CDR3 protein: CASSQVLGQGYQETQYF. The CDR3 bases are TGTGCCAGCAGCCAAGTCCTCGGACAGGGGTACCAAGAGACCCAGTACTTC.

The chain uses TRBV18 and TRBJ1-2; D is possibly TRBD1 (6 bases). CDR1 and CDR2 (germline): KGHSH, LQKENI. The V end was cut by 3 bases, the J end by 7 bases, with 12 bases between. CDR3 length: 13 residues. CDR3 loop: CASSPEWGAGYTF. The CDR3 coding sequence is TGTGCCAGCTCACCGGAGTGGGGGGCTGGCTACACCTTC.

CDR3 protein: CASRRDSGAYEQYF. The CDR3, as DNA: TGTGCCAGCAGGCGGGATTCTGGGGCCTACGAGCAGTACTTC. The chain uses TRBV5-5 and TRBJ2-7; tentative D call: TRBD2 (6 bases). Trimming pared 5 bases from V and 2 bases from J, leaving 14 bases between. The CDR3 is 14 amino acids. Germline V gene sequence: CDR1 SGHKS, CDR2 YYEKEE (reference sequence).

The chain carries TRBV19 and TRBJ1-2, with D perhaps TRBD1 (5 bases). The germline gives CDR1 LNHDA, CDR2 SQIVND (reference sequence). V gave up 5 bases and J gave up 2 bases, with 15 bases separating them. The CDR3 is 15 residues long. CDR3 amino acids: CASSASGWLNYGYTF. The CDR3 DNA follows: TGTGCCAGTAGTGCCTCAGGGTGGTTGAACTATGGCTACACCTTC.

The V call is TRBV3-1 (or the pseudogene TRBV3-2), the J call TRBJ1-6, with unresolved D. Germline V CDR1 and CDR2: LGHDT, YNNKEL (reference sequence). There are 17 residues in the CDR3. V lost 0 bases to trimming and J lost 0 bases, with 9 bases between them. The CDR3 loop is CASSQDSVISYNSPLHF. The CDR3 bases are TGTGCCAGCAGCCAAGATAGTGTAATCTCCTATAATTCACCCCTCCACTTT.

J is TRBJ1-4 and V is TRBV5-6; perhaps TRBD1 as D (5 bases). CDR1 is SGHDT and CDR2 is YYEEEE in the germline V gene. The CDR3 contains 15 residues. V dropped 3 bases and J dropped 7 bases, with 16 bases sitting between them. CDR3: CASSYGGRSGEKLFF. CDR3 sequence (DNA): TGTGCCAGCAGCTATGGGGGGAGGTCTGGTGAAAAACTGTTTTTT.

The chain carries TRBV10-3 and TRBJ2-5, with D perhaps TRBD1 (6 bases). The V gene lost 10 bases and the J gene lost 4 bases, with 16 bases spanning the gap. This CDR3 has 13 residues. Germline V lookup: CDR1 ENHRY, CDR2 SYGVKD. CDR3 loop: CATRGGRGETQYF. The DNA of the CDR3 is TGTGCCACCAGAGGGGGTCGGGGAGAGACCCAGTACTTC.

The V and J genes are TRBV9 and TRBJ2-3; possible D gene TRBD2, 5 bases. Germline CDR1 is SGDLS and CDR2 is YYNGEE. This CDR3 is built from 14 residues. V was trimmed by 1 base and J by 4 bases, leaving 10 bases between them. The CDR3 reads CASSVIGSADTQYF. CDR3 sequence (DNA): TGTGCCAGCAGCGTAATAGGGAGCGCAGATACGCAGTATTTT.

V gene TRBV6-5 combines with J gene TRBJ1-1, with unresolved D. The CDR3 length is 13 residues. Germline values: CDR1 MNHEY, CDR2 SVGAGI. Trimming removed 5 bases at V and 1 base at J, with 8 bases between. The CDR3 loop is CASSLLENTEAFF. Here the CDR3 DNA reads TGTGCCAGCAGTCTCCTGGAGAACACTGAAGCTTTCTTT.

The chain has TRBV9 and TRBJ1-1; 8 bases match TRBD1. Trimming at V came to 4 bases and at J to 6 bases, leaving 8 bases not matched to a gene. Per germline, CDR1 SGDLS and CDR2 YYNGEE. CDR3 length equals 14 residues. In DNA, the CDR3 is TGTGCCAGCAGCACCAGGACAGGGAGCCCTGAAGCTTTCTTT. It translates to CASSTRTGSPEAFF.